This TCR beta chain was captured in a study of Japanese encephalitis immunity and Zika vaccine responses (dated by TCRdb to the early 2020s). In the study overall: Included participants received three 5.0 ug doses of alum-adjuvanted ZPIV at weeks 0, 4 and 28. Twelve participants were given two doses of JEV vaccine (IXIARO) 28 days apart, two to three months before the first ZPIV dose. Before ZPIV, about twelve participants got a single dose of YFV vaccine (YF-VAX), while fewer than ten participants were flavivirus-naive. For TCR sequencing, over 5 representative participants were selected from each pre-vaccination group, and samples were taken at week 0 (after pre-vaccination, before ZPIV) and at week 52. TCR repertoires from a few flavivirus-naive individuals were also analyzed at weeks 2, 6 and 52 after the start of ZPIV vaccination. Stimulations used ZIKV structural-protein peptide pools split into flavivirus-conserved and non-conserved sets, or JEV or YFV peptides matching the pre-vaccination. The ZIKV peptides, 15-mers that overlapped by 11 residues, were chosen for containing NetMHCpan/NetMHCII-predicted epitopes with affinity below 50 nM. The study tested whether prior Japanese encephalitis virus (JEV) or yellow fever virus (YFV) vaccination shaped CD4 T cell responses to the Zika vaccine. Here is what the overall study found, with its caveats: The analysis covered only a subset of trial participants who had three doses and adequate samples, rather than the whole vaccinated cohort. The samples grouped by participant and showed no similarity across individuals, which suggests that no public TCRs were detected. Only a few individuals showed CD8 T cell responses to ZIKV peptide pools, and those responses were very low in magnitude. Peptide-pool deconvolution was not performed because of sample size limitations, and consequently the individual peptides driving cross-reactive responses were not identified. In JEV-pre-vaccinated donors, the repertoire richness of CD4 T cells responding to conserved ZIKV epitopes dropped significantly after ZPIV. Compared with YFV-pre-vaccinated donors, JEV-pre-vaccinated donors had higher repertoire similarity across time-points and stimulations, indicating that more clonotypes were common to ZIKV and JEV stimulation.

PBMCs were labeled with CellTrace CFSE and were cultured for five to six days in RPMI containing about 8% human serum plus peptide pools at approximately 1 ug/mL each. Unfixed proliferating CD4 T cells were sorted on a BD FACSAria as live CD56-CD19-CD16-CD3+CD4+ CFSE-low cells. Enrolled adults were healthy and seronegative for ZIKV, JEV, YFV, DENV and WNV by microneutralization screening. The samples were taken from a phase 1, double-blinded, randomized, placebo-controlled trial testing an alum-adjuvanted Zika purified-inactivated virus (ZPIV) vaccine. Peripheral blood mononuclear cells were isolated using a standard procedure and then kept frozen in liquid nitrogen until they were used. Library generation was performed with 5' RACE. Before sequencing, the TCRbeta libraries were pooled in proportion to the number of cells sorted for each library. Total RNA from sorted cells was extracted with RNAzol RT, and cDNA was made with an oligo(dT) primer and a template-switching oligo. The TCRbeta V-CDR3-J region was amplified by PCR between a SMARTer oligo primer and a TCRbeta constant-region primer using Kapa HiFi. A second PCR attached Illumina adaptors and sample-specific index barcodes, followed by HighPrep bead cleanup and Bioanalyzer confirmation of a band of roughly 650 bp. Libraries were sequenced on an Illumina MiSeq with 2x151 bp paired-end reads. From the authors' description of their analysis: Reads were demultiplexed with an in-house Java program, and MiXCR assigned TCRbeta annotations and counted clonotypes. Repertoire overlap was assessed with Morisita-Horn indices from the R package vegan, and UPGMA clustering and Circos plots of recurring clonotypes were generated. Shannon diversity and richness were each normalized to the maximum value possible given the input cell numbers, so the resulting values fell between 0 and 1. CDR3beta sequences were aligned using MUSCLE, distances were calculated using SeqinR, and multidimensional scaling was plotted in R. The raw public reads went through TCRdb reprocessing: fastp at Q25, MiXCR clone calling, in-frame beta chains kept. For every CDR3 protein sequence, its rows merge into one entry that carries the most common genes and DNA. Clone size and V and J calls follow TCRdb, not the original study. In all, the sample holds some 1,800 distinct CDR3 sequences, and about 5.3% of those were seen once. The ten largest clones capture 28% of the sample.

This clonotype was counted many times. Base qualities are not at hand, and no much larger clone is one base apart. The TCR sequence derives from an adult woman who received an inactivated Zika virus vaccine. The material sequenced was antigen-activated CD4+ T cells from blood, cultured, taken during a Zika inactivated vaccine study.

The nucleotides read TGCGCCAGCAGCTGGCAGACACCCGATAATTCACCCCTCCACTTT. It translates to CASSWQTPDNSPLHF. This chain joins TRBV5-1 to TRBJ1-6; the D gene identity is not certain. The germline V gene supplies CDR1 SGHRS and CDR2 YFSETQ. CDR3 length: 15 amino acids, cysteine to phenylalanine. CDR3 DNA is the only sequence kept; it has 45 bases, read in frame from the first base. Trimming costs V 3 bases and J 5 bases, and their ends lie 12 bases apart.